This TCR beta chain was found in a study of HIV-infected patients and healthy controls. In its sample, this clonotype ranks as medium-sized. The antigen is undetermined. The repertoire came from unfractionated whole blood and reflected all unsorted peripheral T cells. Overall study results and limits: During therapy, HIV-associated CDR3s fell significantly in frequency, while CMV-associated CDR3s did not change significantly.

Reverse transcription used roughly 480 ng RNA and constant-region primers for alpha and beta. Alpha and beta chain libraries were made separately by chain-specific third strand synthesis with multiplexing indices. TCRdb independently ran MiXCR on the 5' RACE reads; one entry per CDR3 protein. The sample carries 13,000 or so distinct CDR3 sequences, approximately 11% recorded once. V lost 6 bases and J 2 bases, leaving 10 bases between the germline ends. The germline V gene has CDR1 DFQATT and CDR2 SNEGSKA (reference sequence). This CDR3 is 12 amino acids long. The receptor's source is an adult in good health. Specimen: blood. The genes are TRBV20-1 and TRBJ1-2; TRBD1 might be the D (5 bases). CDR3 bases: TGCAGTGCCGCGCCAGGGAACTATGGCTACACCTTC. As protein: CSAAPGNYGYTF.